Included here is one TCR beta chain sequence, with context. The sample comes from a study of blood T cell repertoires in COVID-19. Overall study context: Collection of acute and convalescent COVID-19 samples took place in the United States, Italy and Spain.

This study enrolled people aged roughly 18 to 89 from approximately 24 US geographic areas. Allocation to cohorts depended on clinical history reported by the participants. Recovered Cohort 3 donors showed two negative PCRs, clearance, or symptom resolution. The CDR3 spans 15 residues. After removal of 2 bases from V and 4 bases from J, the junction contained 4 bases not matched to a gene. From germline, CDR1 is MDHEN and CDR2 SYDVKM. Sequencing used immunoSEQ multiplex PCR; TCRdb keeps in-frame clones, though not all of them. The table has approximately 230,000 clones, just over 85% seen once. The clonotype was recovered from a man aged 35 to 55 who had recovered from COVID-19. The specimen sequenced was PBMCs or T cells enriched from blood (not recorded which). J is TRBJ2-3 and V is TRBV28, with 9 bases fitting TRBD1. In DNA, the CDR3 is TGTGCCAGCAGTTTAACCTGGACAGGGGCAGATACGCAGTATTTT. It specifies CASSLTWTGADTQYF.